One TCR beta chain is described in this entry. This clone appeared once. There is no known antigen for this receptor. Per-nucleotide qualities are absent, and no much larger clonotype sits a single base away. The donors were healthy, HIV-negative adults with no recently reported acute infections or vaccinations. Every donor was a Caucasian adult living in Nashville, Tennessee, USA. For unsorted samples, around 90 million PBMCs were counted, and genomic DNA was extracted using the QIAamp DNA Blood Mini kit. Blood was collected by leukapheresis, and PBMCs were isolated by Ficoll-Histopaque density gradient centrifugation and then cryopreserved in liquid nitrogen vapor phase. This record comes from a study of shared clonotypes between healthy human individuals (dated by TCRdb to the early 2020s). Regarding the complete study: A few men and a couple of women, aged 18 to 49 years, made up the cohort. To estimate repertoire size and how much clonotypes are shared between individuals, the study performed deep sequencing of blood TCR repertoires from roughly five healthy adults. Different laboratories and diverse techniques were used to prepare libraries and sequence TCR repertoires, to increase sequencing depth and limit assay-specific biases. Between about 0.94 and 10 billion PBMCs per donor were obtained by leukapheresis.

At the junction V is shortened by 2 bases and J by 10 bases; bases outside the gene matches: 5. The germline V gene supplies CDR1 SGHTA and CDR2 FQGTGA. The CDR3 contains 15 residues, cysteine and phenylalanine counted. CDR3 DNA is the only sequence kept; it has 45 bases, read in frame from the first base. Results and caveats for the whole study, not just this receptor: The genetic and exposure-history diversity represented was limited by the small number of donors. Sampling was limited to blood, and TCR repertoires in tissue likely differ from TCR repertoires in blood. Pairwise subsampling led to the expectation that sequencing depth would affect the degree of clonotype sharing among donors.

TCR CDR3 regions were amplified from genomic DNA by multiplex PCR using the deep immunoSEQ assay. Extracted genomic DNA from each cell subset was distributed evenly across all wells of several immunoSEQ 96-well plates, and each plate was treated as a replicate. For unsorted PBMC, 250 to 300 ng genomic DNA, equal to around 30,000 T cell genomes, was loaded into each replicate PCR. Unsorted PBMC genomic DNA was sequenced across ten immunoSEQ deep assay plates. Purified libraries were measured with a Qubit 3.0 fluorometer, size-checked on a Bioanalyzer 2100, and measured again with the KAPA Library Quantification kit. Each immunoSEQ 96-well plate was sequenced on its own single-read 150-cycle Illumina NextSeq 550 flow cell. In the source study's methods: Because only junctional sequences without quality scores were contained in the immunoSEQ output, filtering matching that applied to full-length reads could not be performed. To assign V/J genes and CDR3, sequences were annotated against IMGT germline references using PyIR, a Python wrapper for IgBLAST v1.9. Any read was removed if the V/J assignment was weak (E-value above 1e-6), the CDR3 was missing, or the read contained stop codons, out-of-frame junctions, or ambiguous translated residues. V3J clonotypes were defined by identical inferred V gene, J gene, and CDR3 amino acid sequence. The percentage overlap between two repertoires was calculated by dividing the number of shared unique clonotypes by the size of the smaller repertoire. Three approaches were used to assess repertoire richness: RTK rarefaction, the Chao1 estimator, and Recon v2.1 estimates of unobserved clonotypes. TCRdb re-hosts the immuneACCESS table, in-frame sequences only. Its copies lack some clones; in the studies checked, an unresolved V gene accounts for under half of them, and the cause for the rest is not known. V and J calls plus clone size are reproduced from that table; the DNA served to infer D and trimming. Within this sample are fewer than 650,000 clones, with around three quarters of them counted one time only. The leading ten clones occupy 12% of the sample.

Recombination joined TRBV7-3 with TRBJ2-1; 13 bases in the middle match TRBD2. The sequenced material came from PBMCs. This clonotype originated in a woman between 35 and 50 years old in good health. Some clones in this sample may be carry-over from other donors' samples. At the DNA level, the sequence is TGTGCCAGCAGCTTAGAGGGACTAGCGGGACTAGAGCAGTTCTTC. Translation gives CASSLEGLAGLEQFF.